This is a list of T cell receptor beta chains from one sample in a study of memory CD4+ T cells and cytomegalovirus serostatus. The assay was immunoSEQ multiplex PCR, and TCRdb's table has in-frame clones only and misses some. The sample consists of roughly 50,000 clones, roughly 80% of them appearing once. Sequencing was performed on memory CD4+ T cells from blood. The receptors come from an adult in good health and CMV-seronegative. CDR3s include the opening cysteine and the closing phenylalanine or tryptophan. The D gene is left open where the match is weak. The size field is filled for only some rows; it gives once, few, many or a size class.

D gene: TRBD1
V gene: TRBV6-4
J gene: TRBJ1-2
clone size: -
CDR3 protein: CASSERDRKGYTF
CDR3 DNA: TGTGCCAGCAGTGAACGGGACAGAAAGGGCTACACCTTC

D gene: -
V gene: TRBV9
J gene: TRBJ1-4
clone size: -
CDR3 protein: CASSVGLGEKLFF
CDR3 DNA: TGTGCCAGCAGCGTCGGACTGGGTGAAAAACTGTTTTTT

D gene: TRBD1
V gene: TRBV10-3
J gene: TRBJ2-7
clone size: -
CDR3 protein: CAISEGQGVRKQYF
CDR3 DNA: TGTGCCATCAGTGAGGGACAGGGAGTTAGAAAACAGTACTTC

D gene: -
V gene: TRBV5-5
J gene: TRBJ2-2
clone size: -
CDR3 protein: CASGTQVINTGELFF
CDR3 DNA: TGTGCCAGCGGCACCCAGGTTATAAACACCGGGGAGCTGTTTTTT

D gene: -
V gene: TRBV7-6
J gene: TRBJ1-2
clone size: -
CDR3 protein: CASSIGQGYGYTF
CDR3 DNA: TGTGCCAGCAGCATTGGCCAGGGTTATGGCTACACCTTC

D gene: -
V gene: TRBV28
J gene: TRBJ1-1
clone size: -
CDR3 protein: CASGLQGTIPEAFF
CDR3 DNA: TGTGCCAGCGGGTTACAGGGAACGATCCCTGAAGCTTTCTTT

D gene: -
V gene: TRBV7-2
J gene: TRBJ2-2
clone size: -
CDR3 protein: CASSFITQGGELFF
CDR3 DNA: TGTGCCAGCAGCTTTATTACTCAAGGGGGGGAGCTGTTTTTT

D gene: -
V gene: TRBV19
J gene: TRBJ1-2
clone size: -
CDR3 protein: CASKAGGKVSF
CDR3 DNA: TGTGCCAGTAAGGCTGGGGGTAAGGTTTCCTTC

D gene: -
V gene: TRBV5-4
J gene: TRBJ2-2
clone size: few
CDR3 protein: CASSLDQIGELFF
CDR3 DNA: TGTGCCAGCAGCTTGGATCAGATCGGGGAGCTGTTTTTT

D gene: -
V gene: TRBV7-2
J gene: TRBJ1-1
clone size: -
CDR3 protein: CAILGGGTEAFF
CDR3 DNA: TGTGCCATCTTAGGAGGAGGGACTGAAGCTTTCTTT

D gene: -
V gene: TRBV5-6
J gene: TRBJ2-3
clone size: -
CDR3 protein: CASSSLAGTDTQYF
CDR3 DNA: TGTGCCAGCAGCTCCTTAGCAGGGACAGATACGCAGTATTTT

D gene: TRBD1
V gene: TRBV28
J gene: TRBJ2-4
clone size: -
CDR3 protein: CASSLLFPTGAENIQYF
CDR3 DNA: TGTGCCAGCAGTTTACTGTTCCCGACAGGGGCTGAAAACATTCAGTACTTC

D gene: TRBD1
V gene: TRBV6-5
J gene: TRBJ2-1
clone size: -
CDR3 protein: CASKADREGNNEQFF
CDR3 DNA: TGTGCCAGCAAAGCGGACAGGGAAGGGAACAATGAGCAGTTCTTC

D gene: -
V gene: TRBV5-1
J gene: TRBJ1-4
clone size: -
CDR3 protein: CASSSGEGFNEKLFF
CDR3 DNA: TGCGCCAGCAGTTCCGGCGAGGGTTTTAATGAAAAACTGTTTTTT

D gene: -
V gene: TRBV2
J gene: TRBJ2-3
clone size: -
CDR3 protein: CASSQSGYTDTQYF
CDR3 DNA: TGTGCCAGCAGTCAGAGCGGATACACAGATACGCAGTATTTT

D gene: TRBD2
V gene: TRBV7-2
J gene: TRBJ2-7
clone size: -
CDR3 protein: CASSEAGGPFYEQYF
CDR3 DNA: TGTGCCAGCAGCGAAGCGGGAGGGCCCTTCTACGAGCAGTACTTC

D gene: TRBD1
V gene: TRBV27
J gene: TRBJ1-4
clone size: -
CDR3 protein: CASRYGTGVEKLFF
CDR3 DNA: TGTGCCAGCAGATACGGGACAGGGGTGGAAAAACTGTTTTTT

D gene: -
V gene: TRBV5-4
J gene: TRBJ1-1
clone size: few
CDR3 protein: CASRLARNTEAFF
CDR3 DNA: TGTGCCAGCAGATTGGCGCGGAACACTGAAGCTTTCTTT

D gene: -
V gene: TRBV30
J gene: TRBJ2-7
clone size: -
CDR3 protein: CAWRASPYEQYF
CDR3 DNA: TGTGCCTGGAGGGCATCTCCGTACGAGCAGTACTTC

D gene: TRBD1
V gene: TRBV7-2
J gene: TRBJ1-6
clone size: -
CDR3 protein: CASSYRDRDSPLHF
CDR3 DNA: TGTGCCAGCAGCTACCGGGACAGGGATTCACCCCTCCACTTT

D gene: TRBD1
V gene: TRBV6-1
J gene: TRBJ1-1
clone size: -
CDR3 protein: CASTIQGLGTEAFF
CDR3 DNA: TGTGCCAGCACCATACAGGGGTTAGGCACTGAAGCTTTCTTT

D gene: TRBD1
V gene: TRBV12-5
J gene: TRBJ1-3
clone size: once
CDR3 protein: CASGPPGGNTIYF
CDR3 DNA: TGTGCTAGTGGACCTCCAGGGGGGAACACCATATATTTT

D gene: TRBD2
V gene: TRBV27
J gene: TRBJ2-7
clone size: -
CDR3 protein: CASSFRGDLYEQYF
CDR3 DNA: TGTGCCAGCAGTTTTCGGGGGGATTTGTACGAGCAGTACTTC

D gene: -
V gene: TRBV6-5
J gene: TRBJ2-7
clone size: -
CDR3 protein: CASSYVGGASYEQYF
CDR3 DNA: TGTGCCAGCAGTTATGTGGGGGGAGCCTCCTACGAGCAGTACTTC

D gene: TRBD1
V gene: TRBV6-1
J gene: TRBJ1-1
clone size: few
CDR3 protein: CASTGQGLNTEAFF
CDR3 DNA: TGTGCCAGCACCGGACAGGGATTGAACACTGAAGCTTTCTTT

D gene: TRBD1
V gene: TRBV6-4
J gene: TRBJ2-2
clone size: -
CDR3 protein: CASSLVGQGRSGELFF
CDR3 DNA: TGTGCCAGCAGTTTAGTCGGACAGGGGAGGTCCGGGGAGCTGTTTTTT

D gene: TRBD2
V gene: TRBV29-1
J gene: TRBJ2-2
clone size: -
CDR3 protein: CSAEALAGGELFF
CDR3 DNA: TGCAGCGCCGAAGCACTAGCGGGCGGGGAGCTGTTTTTT

D gene: -
V gene: TRBV5-4
J gene: TRBJ1-2
clone size: -
CDR3 protein: CASSLESDYGYTF
CDR3 DNA: TGTGCCAGCAGCTTGGAGTCAGACTATGGCTACACCTTC

D gene: -
V gene: TRBV6-5
J gene: TRBJ1-1
clone size: -
CDR3 protein: CASSAQGRTEAFF
CDR3 DNA: TGTGCCAGCAGTGCACAGGGAAGGACTGAAGCTTTCTTT

D gene: -
V gene: TRBV6-1
J gene: TRBJ2-2
clone size: -
CDR3 protein: CASSVRGWTGELFF
CDR3 DNA: TGTGCCAGCAGTGTCAGGGGATGGACCGGGGAGCTGTTTTTT

D gene: -
V gene: TRBV6-5
J gene: TRBJ2-3
clone size: -
CDR3 protein: CASSFSGTVGDTQYF
CDR3 DNA: TGTGCCAGCAGTTTTTCCGGGACGGTCGGAGATACGCAGTATTTT

D gene: -
V gene: TRBV18
J gene: TRBJ1-1
clone size: -
CDR3 protein: CASSRGRGGDTEAFF
CDR3 DNA: TGTGCCAGCTCCCGGGGCAGGGGAGGGGACACTGAAGCTTTCTTT

D gene: -
V gene: TRBV7-2
J gene: TRBJ1-1
clone size: -
CDR3 protein: CASSSQTNTEAFF
CDR3 DNA: TGTGCCAGCAGCTCTCAGACGAACACTGAAGCTTTCTTT

D gene: -
V gene: TRBV29-1
J gene: TRBJ2-7
clone size: -
CDR3 protein: CSVEDAGASEQYF
CDR3 DNA: TGCAGCGTTGAAGATGCGGGGGCGTCCGAGCAGTACTTC

D gene: -
V gene: TRBV6-4
J gene: TRBJ2-2
clone size: -
CDR3 protein: CASSEQPGATSGELFF
CDR3 DNA: TGTGCCAGCAGTGAGCAACCGGGGGCAACGAGCGGGGAGCTGTTTTTT

D gene: -
V gene: TRBV7-8
J gene: TRBJ1-4
clone size: -
CDR3 protein: CASSVQPGLGEKLFF
CDR3 DNA: TGTGCCAGCAGCGTCCAGCCTGGGTTGGGTGAAAAACTGTTTTTT

D gene: -
V gene: TRBV5-1
J gene: TRBJ1-4
clone size: -
CDR3 protein: CASSFQSWNEKLFF
CDR3 DNA: TGCGCCAGCAGCTTCCAAAGTTGGAATGAAAAACTGTTTTTT

D gene: -
V gene: TRBV18
J gene: TRBJ2-1
clone size: -
CDR3 protein: CASSATRDNEQFF
CDR3 DNA: TGTGCCAGCTCAGCTACTCGGGACAATGAGCAGTTCTTC

D gene: -
V gene: TRBV5-5
J gene: TRBJ1-1
clone size: -
CDR3 protein: CASSRRGAENTEAFF
CDR3 DNA: TGTGCCAGCAGCCGGAGGGGGGCTGAGAACACTGAAGCTTTCTTT

D gene: -
V gene: TRBV30
J gene: TRBJ1-3
clone size: -
CDR3 protein: CAWSRAGTGNTIYF
CDR3 DNA: TGTGCCTGGAGTAGGGCAGGGACTGGAAACACCATATATTTT

D gene: -
V gene: TRBV28
J gene: TRBJ1-4
clone size: -
CDR3 protein: CASVGGPNEKLFF
CDR3 DNA: TGTGCCAGCGTGGGCGGCCCTAATGAAAAACTGTTTTTT

D gene: -
V gene: TRBV7-9
J gene: TRBJ2-1
clone size: -
CDR3 protein: CASSLSSNEQFF
CDR3 DNA: TGTGCCAGCAGCTTATCCTCCAATGAGCAGTTCTTC

D gene: -
V gene: TRBV2
J gene: TRBJ1-1
clone size: -
CDR3 protein: CASSESPNSFTEAFF
CDR3 DNA: TGTGCCAGCAGTGAATCCCCGAACAGCTTCACTGAAGCTTTCTTT

D gene: -
V gene: TRBV6-5
J gene: TRBJ2-7
clone size: -
CDR3 protein: CASSNQYEQYF
CDR3 DNA: TGTGCCAGCAGTAACCAGTACGAGCAGTACTTC

D gene: TRBD2
V gene: TRBV27
J gene: TRBJ2-2
clone size: -
CDR3 protein: CASRGGTSRPNTGELFF
CDR3 DNA: TGTGCCAGCAGGGGCGGGACTAGCCGTCCCAACACCGGGGAGCTGTTTTTT

D gene: -
V gene: TRBV5-6
J gene: TRBJ2-5
clone size: -
CDR3 protein: CASSWGWGQQETQYF
CDR3 DNA: TGTGCCAGCAGCTGGGGTTGGGGACAACAAGAGACCCAGTACTTC

D gene: TRBD2
V gene: TRBV5-1
J gene: TRBJ2-2
clone size: -
CDR3 protein: CASSLGLAGHTGELFF
CDR3 DNA: TGCGCCAGCAGCCTCGGACTAGCGGGACACACCGGGGAGCTGTTTTTT

D gene: -
V gene: TRBV30
J gene: TRBJ2-7
clone size: -
CDR3 protein: CAWSVGKYEQYF
CDR3 DNA: TGTGCCTGGAGTGTAGGGAAATACGAGCAGTACTTC

D gene: TRBD2
V gene: TRBV5-1
J gene: TRBJ2-2
clone size: -
CDR3 protein: CASSLRGGGAGIGELFF
CDR3 DNA: TGCGCCAGCAGCTTGCGGGGTGGAGGAGCGGGAATCGGGGAGCTGTTTTTT

D gene: -
V gene: TRBV4-2
J gene: TRBJ2-1
clone size: few
CDR3 protein: CASSQGPANEQFF
CDR3 DNA: TGTGCCAGCAGCCAAGGCCCGGCCAATGAGCAGTTCTTC

D gene: TRBD1
V gene: TRBV4-1
J gene: TRBJ2-5
clone size: few
CDR3 protein: CASSQDRLVGQGEGETQYF
CDR3 DNA: TGCGCCAGCAGCCAAGATCGGTTGGTGGGACAGGGCGAGGGAGAGACCCAGTACTTC

D gene: -
V gene: TRBV10-3
J gene: TRBJ2-2
clone size: -
CDR3 protein: CAITGTGELFF
CDR3 DNA: TGTGCCATCACCGGAACCGGGGAGCTGTTTTTT

D gene: -
V gene: TRBV14
J gene: TRBJ1-1
clone size: -
CDR3 protein: CASSQDLGREAFF
CDR3 DNA: TGTGCCAGCAGCCAAGACTTAGGGAGGGAAGCTTTCTTT

D gene: -
V gene: TRBV2
J gene: TRBJ1-1
clone size: -
CDR3 protein: CASSGPRSRAFF
CDR3 DNA: TGTGCCAGCAGTGGGCCCCGGTCCCGAGCTTTCTTT

D gene: -
V gene: TRBV25-1
J gene: TRBJ1-1
clone size: once
CDR3 protein: CASMFGGVNTEAFF
CDR3 DNA: TGTGCCAGCATGTTCGGAGGGGTTAACACTGAAGCTTTCTTT

D gene: TRBD1
V gene: TRBV30
J gene: TRBJ2-6
clone size: -
CDR3 protein: CAWSVLRGPPGANVLTF
CDR3 DNA: TGTGCCTGGAGTGTACTTAGGGGGCCCCCCGGGGCCAACGTCCTGACTTTC

D gene: TRBD1
V gene: TRBV5-6
J gene: TRBJ1-4
clone size: -
CDR3 protein: CASSHAWDRGEEKLFF
CDR3 DNA: TGTGCCAGCAGCCACGCCTGGGACAGGGGAGAAGAAAAACTGTTTTTT